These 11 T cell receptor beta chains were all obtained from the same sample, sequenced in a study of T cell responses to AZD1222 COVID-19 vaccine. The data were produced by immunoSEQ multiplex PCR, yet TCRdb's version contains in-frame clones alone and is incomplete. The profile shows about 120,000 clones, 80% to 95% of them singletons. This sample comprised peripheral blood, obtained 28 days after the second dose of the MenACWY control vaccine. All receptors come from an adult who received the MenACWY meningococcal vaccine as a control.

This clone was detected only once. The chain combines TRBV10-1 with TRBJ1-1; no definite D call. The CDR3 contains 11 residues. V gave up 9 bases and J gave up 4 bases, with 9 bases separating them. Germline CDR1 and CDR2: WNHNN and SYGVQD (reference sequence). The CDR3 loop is CASKDLTEAFF. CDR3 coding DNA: TGCGCCAGTAAAGACCTCACTGAAGCTTTCTTT.

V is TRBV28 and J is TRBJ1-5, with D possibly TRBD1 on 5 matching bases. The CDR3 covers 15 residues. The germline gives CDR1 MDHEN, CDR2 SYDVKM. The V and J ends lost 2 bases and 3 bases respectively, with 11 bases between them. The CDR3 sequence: CASSLRQGLNQPQHF. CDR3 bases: TGTGCCAGCAGTTTACGTCAGGGACTCAATCAGCCCCAGCATTTT.

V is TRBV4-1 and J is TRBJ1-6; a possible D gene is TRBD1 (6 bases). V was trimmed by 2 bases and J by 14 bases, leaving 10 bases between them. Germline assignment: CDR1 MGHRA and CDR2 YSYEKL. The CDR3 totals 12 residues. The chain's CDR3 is CASSQTGTALHF. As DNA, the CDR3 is TGCGCCAGCAGCCAAACAGGGACGGCCCTCCACTTT.

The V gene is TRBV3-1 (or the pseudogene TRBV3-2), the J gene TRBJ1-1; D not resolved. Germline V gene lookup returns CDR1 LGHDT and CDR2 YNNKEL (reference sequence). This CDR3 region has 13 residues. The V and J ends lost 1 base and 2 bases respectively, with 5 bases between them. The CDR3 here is CASSQGSNTEAFF. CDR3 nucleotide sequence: TGTGCCAGCAGCCAAGGCTCCAACACTGAAGCTTTCTTT.

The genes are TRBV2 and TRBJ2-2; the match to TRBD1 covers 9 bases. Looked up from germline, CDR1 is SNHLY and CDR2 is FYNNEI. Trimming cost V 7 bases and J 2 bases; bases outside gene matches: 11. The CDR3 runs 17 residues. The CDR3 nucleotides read TGTGCCAGCACCACTGCATGGGACAGGGTAAACACCGGGGAGCTGTTTTTT. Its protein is CASTTAWDRVNTGELFF.

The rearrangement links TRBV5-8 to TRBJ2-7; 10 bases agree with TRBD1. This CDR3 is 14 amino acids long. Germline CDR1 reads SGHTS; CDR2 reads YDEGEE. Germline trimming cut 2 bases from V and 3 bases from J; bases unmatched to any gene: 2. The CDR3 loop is CASSFGTGDYEQYF. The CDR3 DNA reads TGTGCCAGCAGCTTTGGGACAGGGGACTACGAGCAGTACTTC.

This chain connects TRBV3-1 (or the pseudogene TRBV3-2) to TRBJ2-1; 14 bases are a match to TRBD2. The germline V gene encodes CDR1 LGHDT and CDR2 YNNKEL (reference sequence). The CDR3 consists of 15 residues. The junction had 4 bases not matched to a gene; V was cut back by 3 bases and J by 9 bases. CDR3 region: CASSQGLAGVGEQFF. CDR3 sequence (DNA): TGTGCCAGCAGCCAGGGACTAGCGGGAGTTGGTGAGCAGTTCTTC.

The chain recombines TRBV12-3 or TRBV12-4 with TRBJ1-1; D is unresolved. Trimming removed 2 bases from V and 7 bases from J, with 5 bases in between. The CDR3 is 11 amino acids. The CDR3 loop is CASSLNGEAFF. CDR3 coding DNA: TGTGCCAGCAGTTTAAACGGTGAAGCTTTCTTT.

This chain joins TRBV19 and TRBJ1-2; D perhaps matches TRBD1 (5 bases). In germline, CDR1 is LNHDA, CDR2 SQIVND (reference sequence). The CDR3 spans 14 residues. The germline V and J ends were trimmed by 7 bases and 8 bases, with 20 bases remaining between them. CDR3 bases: TGTGCCAGTAAGAAGGGACGGCAGCTATCCGGCTACACCTTC. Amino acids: CASKKGRQLSGYTF.

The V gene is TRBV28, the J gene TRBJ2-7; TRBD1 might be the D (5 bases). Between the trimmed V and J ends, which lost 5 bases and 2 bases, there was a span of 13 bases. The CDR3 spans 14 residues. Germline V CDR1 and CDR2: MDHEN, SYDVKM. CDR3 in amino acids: CASSPLTVPYEQYV. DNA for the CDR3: TGTGCCAGCAGTCCCTTGACAGTCCCCTACGAGCAGTACGTC.

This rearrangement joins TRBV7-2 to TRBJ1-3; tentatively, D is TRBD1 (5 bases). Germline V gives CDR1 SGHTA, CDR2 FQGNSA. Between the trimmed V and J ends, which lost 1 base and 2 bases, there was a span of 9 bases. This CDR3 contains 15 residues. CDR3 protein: CASSLVPGTGNTIYF. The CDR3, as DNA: TGTGCCAGCAGCTTAGTACCAGGGACTGGAAACACCATATATTTT. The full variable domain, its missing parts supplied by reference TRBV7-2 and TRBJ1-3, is GAGVSQSPSNKVTEKGKDVELRCDPISGHTALYWYRQSLGQGLEFLIYFQGNSAPDKSGLPSDRFSAERTGGSVSTLTIQRTQQEDSAVYLCASSLVPGTGNTIYFGEGSWLTVV.